Below, 21 T cell receptor beta chains from the same sample are listed, as sequenced in a study of blood T cell repertoires in COVID-19. Method: immunoSEQ multiplex PCR; TCRdb's copy keeps in-frame clones and lacks some. Of around 300,000 clones in the sample, 88% were seen once. Source material: PBMCs or T cells enriched from blood (not recorded which). Receptors originate from a man aged 25 to 40 who had recovered from COVID-19.

The V gene is TRBV5-1, the J gene TRBJ1-4, with TRBD1 identical over 7 bases. The germline gives CDR1 SGHRS, CDR2 YFSETQ. The CDR3 loop spans 15 amino acids. V was clipped by 4 bases and J by 7 bases; unmatched bases: 10. This chain's CDR3 is CASSPAGTVGEKLFF. CDR3 bases: TGCGCCAGCAGCCCGGCCGGGACAGTTGGTGAAAAACTGTTTTTT. Together with reference TRBV5-1 and TRBJ1-4, the CDR3 gives the full variable domain: KAGVTQTPRYLIKTRGQQVTLSCSPISGHRSVSWYQQTPGQGLQFLFEYFSETQRNKGNFPGRFSGRQFSNSRSEMNVSTLELGDSALYLCASSPAGTVGEKLFFGSGTQLSVL.

With regard to this clone: This sample also contains other DNA sequences that code for the same CDR3. The chain recombines TRBV3-1 (or the pseudogene TRBV3-2) with TRBJ2-7; D gene ambiguous. CDR1 is LGHDT, CDR2 YNNKEL, per germline (reference sequence). The V and J ends lost 1 base and 1 base respectively, with 8 bases between them. The CDR3 is made up of 14 amino acids. The CDR3 region is CASSQAGSSYEQYF. The CDR3 coding sequence is TGTGCCAGCAGCCAAGCAGGCAGTTCCTACGAGCAGTACTTC.

The CDR3, as DNA: TGTGCCAGCAGCTGGACCGGGACAGGGGAATTACTGTTTTTT. Translating it yields CASSWTGTGELLFF. V and J are TRBV7-9 and TRBJ1-4; 10 nucleotides line up with TRBD1. Germline V gene lookup returns CDR1 SEHNR and CDR2 FQNEAQ (reference sequence). J was trimmed by 13 bases and V by 4 bases; bases with no gene match: 9. The CDR3 has 14 residues.

This chain connects TRBV11-2 to TRBJ2-5; 11 nucleotides line up with TRBD1. J lost 4 bases, V lost 5 bases, and 3 bases had no gene match. The CDR3 sequence is 14 residues long. Germline-derived CDR1 and CDR2 are SGHAT and FQNNGV. The CDR3 DNA sequence: TGTGCCAGCAGCATGGGACAGGGGGGAGAGACCCAGTACTTC. This encodes CASSMGQGGETQYF.

The chain has TRBV6-5 and TRBJ2-1; D is possibly TRBD2 (6 bases). Deletions cut 5 bases from V and 0 bases from J, with 8 bases between. The CDR3 consists of 14 residues. Germline lookup yields CDR1 MNHEY and CDR2 SVGAGI. CDR3 coding DNA: TGTGCCAGCAGTCCGGGGGTCTCCTACAATGAGCAGTTCTTC. Translating gives CASSPGVSYNEQFF.

The rearrangement links TRBV5-1 to TRBJ1-1; tentative D call: TRBD1 (5 bases). The V end was cut by 0 bases, the J end by 0 bases, with 12 bases between. CDR3 size: 16 residues. Germline CDR1 is SGHRS and CDR2 is YFSETQ. The CDR3 bases are TGCGCCAGCAGCTTGGTAAGGGGAAGTATGAACACTGAAGCTTTCTTT. This encodes CASSLVRGSMNTEAFF.

This chain joins TRBV9 and TRBJ2-1, with 9 bases lining up with TRBD2. The germline V gene encodes CDR1 SGDLS and CDR2 YYNGEE. The trim removed 0 bases at V and 8 bases at J, leaving 6 bases unmatched. This CDR3 comprises 15 residues. CDR3: CASSVVAGGPHEQFF. CDR3 bases: TGTGCCAGCAGCGTAGTCGCGGGGGGGCCCCATGAGCAGTTCTTC.

This clone was seen just once. The chain employs TRBV6-5 and TRBJ1-1; D is perhaps TRBD1 (6 bases). Trimming took 2 bases from V and 7 from J, leaving 17 bases between them. CDR3 length: 15 residues. Germline-derived CDR1 and CDR2 are MNHEY and SVGAGI. CDR3 sequence reads: CASSYLPAGADEAFF. The CDR3 DNA is TGTGCCAGCAGTTACCTCCCCGCGGGGGCCGATGAAGCTTTCTTT.

CDR3: CASSFPTLGGAGRRTQYF. CDR3 bases: TGTGCCAGCAGTTTCCCCACTCTCGGTGGGGCCGGCCGCCGTACGCAGTATTTT. The rearrangement links TRBV28 to TRBJ2-3, with D perhaps matching TRBD1 (5 bases). Germline CDR1 MDHEN, CDR2 SYDVKM. The CDR3 consists of 18 residues. Trimming removed 3 bases at V and 8 bases at J, with 27 bases between.

This chain uses TRBV9 with TRBJ2-5, with D unresolved. The CDR3 loop spans 15 amino acids. With 0 bases removed from V and 5 bases from J, the gap between germline ends came to 14 bases. Germline loops: CDR1 SGDLS, CDR2 YYNGEE. CDR3 coding DNA: TGTGCCAGCAGCGTAGGGCCCGATTGGCGGGAGACCCAGTACTTC. It encodes CASSVGPDWRETQYF. Full variable domain (outside the CDR3, taken from reference TRBV9 and TRBJ2-5): DSGVTQTPKHLITATGQRVTLRCSPRSGDLSVYWYQQSLDQGLQFLIQYYNGEERAKGNILERFSAQQFPDLHSELNLSSLELGDSALYFCASSVGPDWRETQYFGPGTRLLVL.

J is TRBJ2-5 and V is TRBV4-1; 10 nucleotides line up with TRBD2. Germline CDR1 MGHRA, CDR2 YSYEKL. V was clipped by 4 bases and J by 4 bases; unmatched bases: 9. CDR3 size: 16 residues. The CDR3 here is CASSPQRGGFGETQYF. CDR3 in DNA: TGCGCCAGCAGCCCCCAGCGGGGGGGCTTTGGAGAGACCCAGTACTTC.

The rearrangement joins TRBV27 to TRBJ2-3; 8 bases align to TRBD1. The V gene end was trimmed by 5 bases and the J gene end by 4 bases; junction bases not matched to a gene: 8. CDR3 size: 15 residues. Germline CDR1 and CDR2: MNHEY and SMNVEV (reference sequence). CDR3 DNA: TGTGCCAGCAGTACGGACAGGGTTTCAGCAGATACGCAGTATTTT. Its translation is CASSTDRVSADTQYF.

This clone was counted once. The chain joins TRBV28 to TRBJ1-2; 8 nucleotides line up with TRBD1. The CDR3 runs 15 residues. The V and J ends lost 5 bases and 5 bases, in that order; junction bases with no gene match: 10. In germline, CDR1 is MDHEN, CDR2 SYDVKM. The CDR3 reads CASSESGQGFYGYTF. Written as DNA, the CDR3 is TGTGCCAGCAGTGAGTCAGGACAGGGCTTTTATGGCTACACCTTC.

The chain carries TRBV11-2 and TRBJ2-7, with D possibly matching TRBD2 (5 bases). CDR1 and CDR2 (germline): SGHAT, FQNNGV. V lost 1 base and J lost 5, with 9 bases in between. The CDR3 has 13 residues. The CDR3 region has the DNA TGTGCCAGCAGCTTAGGAAGCGGCAACGAGCAGTACTTC. Its translation: CASSLGSGNEQYF.

The CDR3 DNA reads as TGCGCCAGCAGCTTGGCCTTGTTACGAGTTCAAGCTAACTATGGCTACACCTTC. Amino acid sequence: CASSLALLRVQANYGYTF. This rearrangement joins TRBV5-1 to TRBJ1-2; D is unresolved. V lost 0 bases, J lost 0 bases, and 18 bases lay in between. CDR1 and CDR2 from the germline V gene are SGHRS and YFSETQ. The CDR3 totals 18 residues.

The J gene is TRBJ1-1, the V gene TRBV5-1; D is unclear. V was clipped by 4 bases and J by 0 bases, with 13 bases between them. The CDR3 contains 15 residues. Germline assignment: CDR1 SGHRS and CDR2 YFSETQ. In DNA, the CDR3 is TGCGCCAGCAGCCCCAACGGCGGGGTGAACACTGAAGCTTTCTTT. Translation: CASSPNGGVNTEAFF.

The chain combines TRBV9 with TRBJ1-5; D unclear. The CDR3 totals 15 residues. Germline values: CDR1 SGDLS, CDR2 YYNGEE. Trimming left V 3 bases short and J 1 base short, with 11 bases between. The CDR3 nucleotides read TGTGCCAGCAGCGACCCACACGGGAGCAATCAGCCCCAGCATTTT. Amino acids: CASSDPHGSNQPQHF.

The V and J genes are TRBV2 and TRBJ2-2, with 11 bases lining up with TRBD2. This CDR3 has 15 residues. Germline CDR1 and CDR2: SNHLY and FYNNEI. J was trimmed by 0 bases and V by 6 bases; bases with no gene match: 0. As DNA, the CDR3 is TGTGCCAGCAGGACTAGCGGGGCGAACACCGGGGAGCTGTTTTTT. Translation gives CASRTSGANTGELFF.

The rearrangement uses TRBV29-1 and TRBJ1-1; D is undetermined. The CDR3 loop spans 13 amino acids. V was trimmed by 4 bases and J by 0 bases, leaving 9 bases between them. Germline V gene lookup returns CDR1 SQVTM and CDR2 ANQGSEA. CDR3 sequence reads: CSVGPGLNTEAFF. Written as DNA, the CDR3 is TGCAGCGTTGGGCCAGGCTTGAACACTGAAGCTTTCTTT.

This chain joins TRBV19 and TRBJ2-1; D may be TRBD2 (6 bases). The CDR3 covers 16 residues. CDR1 is LNHDA and CDR2 is SQIVND in the germline V gene (reference sequence). Trimming took off 4 bases at V and 0 bases at J, with 13 bases between the two ends. The CDR3 sequence: CASSTGRISSYNEQFF. Written as DNA, the CDR3 is TGTGCCAGTAGTACGGGGAGGATCAGCTCCTACAATGAGCAGTTCTTC. Filled out from reference TRBV19 and TRBJ2-1, the complete variable domain reads DGGITQSPKYLFRKEGQNVTLSCEQNLNHDAMYWYRQDPGQGLRLIYYSQIVNDFQKGDIAEGYSVSREKKESFPLTVTSAQKNPTAFYLCASSTGRISSYNEQFFGPGTRLTVL.

V usage is TRBV28 and J usage is TRBJ2-5; possibly TRBD1 for D (5 bases). Germline V gene lookup returns CDR1 MDHEN and CDR2 SYDVKM. This CDR3 is built from 13 residues. Trimming left V 5 bases short and J 5 bases short, with 12 bases between. CDR3 nucleotide sequence: TGTGCCAGCAGTCCCCAGGGTTTTGAGACCCAGTACTTC. Protein: CASSPQGFETQYF.